This is a list of T cell receptor beta chains from one sample in a study of shared clonotypes between healthy human individuals. Repertoires were generated with immunoSEQ multiplex PCR, while TCRdb's copy carries only in-frame clones and drops some. Found here are approximately 340,000 clones, over 65% of them singletons; the top ten hold approximately 10%. Material: memory CD4+ T cells sorted from blood. These receptors were obtained from a man aged 25 to 40 in good health. CDR3s include the opening cysteine and the closing phenylalanine or tryptophan. The D gene is left open where the match is weak. Clone sizes are given selectively: once, few, many, or a class where the clone is expanded.

d_call clone_size j_call v_call cdr3_nt cdr3_aa
. . TRBJ1-5 TRBV28 TGTGCCAGCAGTTTCCCCGGGACAAGCAATCAGCCCCAGCATTTT CASSFPGTSNQPQHF
TRBD2 few TRBJ2-5 TRBV5-4 TGTGCCAGCAGCCCCCGGACTAGCCAAGAGACCCAGTACTTC CASSPRTSQETQYF
. few TRBJ2-5 TRBV5-1 TGCGCCAGCGCTAATTGGGGCAACCAAGAGACCCAGTACTTC CASANWGNQETQYF
TRBD2 . TRBJ2-7 TRBV9 TGTGCCAGCAGCGTAGATCCTAGCGGGAGCTACGAGCAGTACTTC CASSVDPSGSYEQYF
TRBD1 . TRBJ2-7 TRBV10-3 TGTGCCATCAGTGAGACAGGGGTTGCCTACGAGCAGTACTTC CAISETGVAYEQYF
TRBD1 . TRBJ2-3 TRBV7-8 TGTGCCAGCAGCTTAGTGACAGGGGGGTCAGGTACGCAGTATTTT CASSLVTGGSGTQYF
. once TRBJ1-2 TRBV28 TGTGCCAGCAGTTTAGTAGACAGGACTAGTGGCTACACCTTC CASSLVDRTSGYTF
. . TRBJ1-3 TRBV4-1 TGCGCCAGCAGACCGGTCTCTGGAAACACCATATATTTT CASRPVSGNTIYF
. . TRBJ1-1 TRBV2 TGTGCCAGCAGGAAGTCGGAGAACACTGAAGCTTTCTTT CASRKSENTEAFF
. . TRBJ1-1 TRBV29-1 TGCAGCGGGGGGCAGTTAGTAGGGCCTGCAGCTTTCTTT CSGGQLVGPAAFF
TRBD1 . TRBJ1-1 TRBV29-1 TGCAGCGTTGGGACAGGGTTTTTCACTGAAGCTTTCTTT CSVGTGFFTEAFF
TRBD1 . TRBJ1-2 TRBV28 TGTGCCAGCAGCCCCCGTTTACAGGGGAATCGGTATGGCTACACCTTC CASSPRLQGNRYGYTF
TRBD2 . TRBJ2-7 TRBV27 TGTGCCAGCAGGGCCGGGACTAGCGGGCAAACCTACGAGCAGTACTTC CASRAGTSGQTYEQYF
. once TRBJ2-7 TRBV6-5 TGTGCCAGTAGCGAATCCGGGGGTTTAGCACGTCTCTTC CASSESGGLARLF
TRBD2 . TRBJ2-1 TRBV10-3 TGTGCCATCAGTGTTGAGGGGACTAGCGGGAAGGGTGAGCAGTTCTTC CAISVEGTSGKGEQFF
. once TRBJ2-5 TRBV12-2 TGTGCAAGTCGACTCCATTACGACAGGGGGCTGGGAGAGACCCAGTACTTC CASRLHYDRGLGETQYF
TRBD1 . TRBJ2-2 TRBV25-1 TGTGCCAGCAGCACGAGGGGACAGGGTATCACCGGGGAGCTGTTTTTT CASSTRGQGITGELFF
. . TRBJ1-5 TRBV27 TGTGCCATCGGAGGTAATCAGCCCCAGCATTTT CAIGGNQPQHF
. . TRBJ1-4 TRBV4-1 TGCGCCAGCAGCCAAGATGGGAGAGGGGGTTCAAGTGAAAAACTGTTTTTT CASSQDGRGGSSEKLFF
. . TRBJ2-7 TRBV2 TGTGCCACCGGAAAGGACGGGGGCCGCGAGCAGTACTTC CATGKDGGREQYF
TRBD1 . TRBJ1-5 TRBV11-2 TGTGCCAGCAGTCGACAGGGTTGGAGCAATCAGCCCCAGCATTTT CASSRQGWSNQPQHF
TRBD2 many TRBJ2-1 TRBV7-3 TGTGCCAGTCTCCCTGGACTAGCGGGAGGAAATGAGCAGTTCTTC CASLPGLAGGNEQFF
. . TRBJ2-5 TRBV10-2 TGCGCCAGCAGTGAGCGGGGTAGCAGAGAGACCCAGTACTTC CASSERGSRETQYF
. . TRBJ2-7 TRBV28 TGTGCCAGCAGTAACCGACGGAGTACCTCCTACGAGCAGTACTTC CASSNRRSTSYEQYF
TRBD1 . TRBJ2-6 TRBV5-1 TGCGCCAGCAGCCCCGGACAGGGAATGTCTGGGGCCAACGTCCTGACTTTC CASSPGQGMSGANVLTF
. . TRBJ2-2 TRBV5-1 TGCGCCAGCAGCTTGGACGGCGGGGAGCTGTTTTTT CASSLDGGELFF
TRBD1 . TRBJ2-1 TRBV7-8 TGTGCCAGCAGCTTAGAGGGGGCCCTCACCTACAATGAGCAGTTCTTC CASSLEGALTYNEQFF
. . TRBJ2-6 TRBV27 TGTGCCAGCACCAGGGACACTCACTACGCTGGGGCCAACGTCCTGACTTTC CASTRDTHYAGANVLTF
. . TRBJ1-4 TRBV18 TGTGCCAGCTCACCTACAGCAACTAATGAAAAACTGTTTTTT CASSPTATNEKLFF
. . TRBJ2-2 TRBV7-8 TGTGCCAGCAGCCCCCTAGCCCCTGGTGGGGGATACACCGGGGAGCTGTTTTTT CASSPLAPGGGYTGELFF
. few TRBJ2-6 TRBV5-1 TGCGCCAGCAGCTTGTCAGGGACTGGGGCCAACGTCCTGACTTTC CASSLSGTGANVLTF
TRBD1 . TRBJ2-5 TRBV27 TGTGCCAGCAGTTTCAACAGGGGAGAGACCCAGTACTTC CASSFNRGETQYF
. . TRBJ2-3 TRBV7-9 TGTGCCAGCAGCCACTCAACCAAAAGCCCCAATACGCAGTATTTT CASSHSTKSPNTQYF
TRBD2 . TRBJ2-1 TRBV13 TGTGCCAGCAGCCTTAGGACTAGCGGGAGGAACAATGAGCAGTTCTTC CASSLRTSGRNNEQFF
. . TRBJ2-5 TRBV9 TGTGCCAGCAGCGTAGAACCGACAGGTTGGGAGACCCAGTACTTC CASSVEPTGWETQYF
. many TRBJ1-2 TRBV29-1 TGCAGCGCAGGAGAACAGGAAGCTGTGGATGGCTACACCTTC CSAGEQEAVDGYTF
. . TRBJ2-7 TRBV5-6 TGTGCCAGCAGCTTGGATGACGGATACGAGCAGTACTTC CASSLDDGYEQYF
. . TRBJ2-4 TRBV2 TGTGCCAGCAGTGAAGCGAACTCGGAGAACATTCAGTACTTC CASSEANSENIQYF
TRBD1 once TRBJ2-7 TRBV11-2 TGTGCCAGCAGCTCTCTCGGACAGGGGGCCCCCTACGAGCAGTACTTC CASSSLGQGAPYEQYF
TRBD2 . TRBJ2-1 TRBV18 TGTGCCAGCTCACCGCTACTAGCGGACGGCAATGAGCAGTTCTTC CASSPLLADGNEQFF
TRBD1 once TRBJ2-7 TRBV5-1 TGCGCCAGCAGCCTGCGTCCCGGGACAGGGATCGAGCAGTACTTC CASSLRPGTGIEQYF
. . TRBJ2-3 TRBV25-1 TGTGCCAGCACAGGTGGTCACACAGATACGCAGTATTTT CASTGGHTDTQYF
. . TRBJ1-5 TRBV18 TGTGCCAGCTCTGCGGGAGCTAATCAGCCCCAGCATTTT CASSAGANQPQHF
. . TRBJ2-5 TRBV27 TGTGCCAGCAGTCCCTCCCCGGGCAGGGTACTCCAAGGGACCCAGTACTTC CASSPSPGRVLQGTQYF
. . TRBJ1-1 TRBV19 TGTGCCAGTAGCAGCTCGATGAACACTGAAGCTTTCTTT CASSSSMNTEAFF
TRBD1 . TRBJ2-7 TRBV29-1 TGCAGCGGAGGACAGGGAGGCGGGTTTTACGAGCAGTACTTC CSGGQGGGFYEQYF
. once TRBJ2-1 TRBV11-3 TGTGCCAGCAGCCCCGGACAAGGAGGCGCGGCCTACAATGAGCAGTTCTTC CASSPGQGGAAYNEQFF
. . TRBJ1-5 TRBV27 TGTGCCAGCAGTGCCACAGGGAGTCGATCGGATCAGCCCCAGCATTTT CASSATGSRSDQPQHF
TRBD1 . TRBJ1-5 TRBV5-6 TGTGCCAGCAGCTGGACAGGACTTAGCAATCAGCCCCAGCATTTT CASSWTGLSNQPQHF
. . TRBJ1-4 TRBV18 TGTGCCAGCTCAGAAGGGACAATCGCGACTAATGAAAAACTGTTTTTT CASSEGTIATNEKLFF
. . TRBJ2-6 TRBV6-4 TGTGCCAGCAGTGTGGGAACTGGGGCCAACGTCCTGACTTTC CASSVGTGANVLTF
. . TRBJ2-5 TRBV11-2 TGTGCCAGCAGCTTCCGAGCAGGGACTGTAGAGACCCAGTACTTC CASSFRAGTVETQYF
. . TRBJ2-7 TRBV20-1 TGCAGTGCTTCTAGTGGGTACGAGCAGTACTTC CSASSGYEQYF
. few TRBJ2-7 TRBV18 TGTGCCAGCTCACCAGCTGGGGGGAATCAGGGCGAGCAGTACTTC CASSPAGGNQGEQYF
. . TRBJ2-2 TRBV28 TGTGCCAGCAGTCTAGCTGACAGTTTACTCACCGGGGAGCTGTTTTTT CASSLADSLLTGELFF
. . TRBJ2-1 TRBV5-4 TGTGCCAGCAGCGAACAGCGGGCTAGCTCCTACAATGAGCAGTTCTTC CASSEQRASSYNEQFF
. . TRBJ2-2 TRBV18 TGTGCCAGCTCACCTATTACAGAGGGCGGGGAGCTGTTTTTT CASSPITEGGELFF
TRBD2 once TRBJ2-3 TRBV29-1 TGCAGCGTTGAGGGGGGGTCCACAGATACGCAGTATTTT CSVEGGSTDTQYF